The rows below give T cell receptor beta chains drawn from one sample of a study of cytomegalovirus exposure and HLA in healthy donors. Profiled with immunoSEQ multiplex PCR; TCRdb holds only in-frame clones, not every one. In the table there are about 98,000 clones, approximately 72% of which are singletons. Sequencing was done on a sample of PBMCs. These TCRs come from a man younger than 35 in good health and CMV-seropositive. Both conserved end residues are part of each CDR3. The D gene is left open where the match is weak. A clone size is listed for some rows: how often the clone was seen (once, few, many), or a class if it is expanded.

D gene,V gene,J gene,clone size,CDR3 DNA,CDR3 protein
.,TRBV10-2,TRBJ2-7,.,TGCGCCAGCAGTGAAGAGCGGCCCTACGAGCAGTACTTC,CASSEERPYEQYF
TRBD2,TRBV5-4,TRBJ2-7,once,TGTGCCAGCAGTCGGACGGGACTAGCGGGGAGCGAGCAGTACTTC,CASSRTGLAGSEQYF
TRBD1,TRBV27,TRBJ2-7,.,TGTGCCAGCAGAATGCTGACAGGGGTATACTACGAGCAGTACTTC,CASRMLTGVYYEQYF
TRBD1,TRBV10-3,TRBJ1-2,.,TGTGCCATCAGTGAAGGGACAGACTATGGCTACACCTTC,CAISEGTDYGYTF
TRBD2,TRBV27,TRBJ2-3,once,TGTGCCAGCAGTACCTTCAACCCACGGCTAGCGGGGGGGCGGGATACGCAGTATTTT,CASSTFNPRLAGGRDTQYF
.,TRBV27,TRBJ1-2,.,TGTGCCAGCACCGCAGTAGGGGCGGCTGGCTACACCTTC,CASTAVGAAGYTF
.,TRBV7-8,TRBJ1-1,once,TGTGCCAGCAGCCCGCTAGTAGGACAGACTTACACTGAAGCTTTCTTT,CASSPLVGQTYTEAFF
.,TRBV30,TRBJ1-5,.,TGTGCCTGGAGCGGAGGTGTGGAGCCCCAGCATTTT,CAWSGGVEPQHF
.,TRBV29-1,TRBJ2-7,.,TGCAGCGTCCCAAAGGCACAGGGAAGAGGCGAGCAGTACTTC,CSVPKAQGRGEQYF
TRBD1,TRBV9,TRBJ1-1,.,TGTGCCAGCAGCCCCCGGACAGGGTGGACTGAAGCTTTCTTT,CASSPRTGWTEAFF
.,TRBV6-9,TRBJ1-3,.,TGTGCCAGCAGTTTATGTGATGGGACTGGCCGGGATGGATATTTT,CASSLCDGTGRDGYF
.,TRBV11-2,TRBJ1-1,.,TGTGCCAGCAGCCAGGTGGGGGGGGGCAGGGCTTTCTTT,CASSQVGGGRAFF
.,TRBV21-1,TRBJ2-6,.,TGTGCCAGCAGCATAGGACAGGGGTTTGTCTCTGGGGCCAACGTCCTGACTTTC,CASSIGQGFVSGANVLTF
.,TRBV7-8,TRBJ1-1,.,TGTGCCAGCAGCTTAGAGGGACTAATGAACACTGAAGCTTTCTTT,CASSLEGLMNTEAFF
.,TRBV5-1,TRBJ1-6,.,TGCGCCAGCAGCTCAGGGCTGAGCTCCTATAATTCACCCCTCCACTTT,CASSSGLSSYNSPLHF
TRBD2,TRBV9,TRBJ2-5,.,TGTGCCAGCAGTGTTGAGACTAGCGGGGTAGAGACCCAGTACTTC,CASSVETSGVETQYF
.,TRBV30,TRBJ2-7,.,TGTGCCTGGAGTTGGCAGGGGCTCGAGCAGTACTTC,CAWSWQGLEQYF
.,TRBV6-5,TRBJ1-1,once,TGTGCCAGCAGCTGGGGACAGAACACTGAAGCTTTCTTT,CASSWGQNTEAFF
.,TRBV7-9,TRBJ2-1,.,TGTGCCAGCAGCCTAAGAAATGAGCAGTTCTTC,CASSLRNEQFF
.,TRBV11-2,TRBJ2-7,few,TGTGCCAGCAGCCTTAGAGCTCCCTACGAGCAGTACTTC,CASSLRAPYEQYF
.,TRBV30,TRBJ1-2,few,TGTGCCTGGAGTAGCGGGGGGATCTCTAACTATGGCTACACCTTC,CAWSSGGISNYGYTF
.,TRBV2,TRBJ2-2,.,TGTGCCAGCAGTGAAGCGGGAGCCACCGGGGAGCTGTTTTTT,CASSEAGATGELFF
.,TRBV5-6,TRBJ1-3,.,TGTGCCAGCAGCGGACGGACAACCCTCTCTGGAAACACCATATATTTT,CASSGRTTLSGNTIYF
.,TRBV12-2,TRBJ2-7,.,TGTGCAAGTCGCTTAGATAGACAGACTAGCGGGGCCTCCTACGAGCAGTACTTC,CASRLDRQTSGASYEQYF
.,TRBV30,TRBJ2-6,.,TGTGCCCGGGAGAACCTCCCCGGCTCTGGGGCCAACGTCCTGACTTTC,CARENLPGSGANVLTF
TRBD1,TRBV5-6,TRBJ1-2,.,TGTGCCAGCAGCCTGGCTCGGGACAGGGGCTATGGCTACACCTTC,CASSLARDRGYGYTF
TRBD1,TRBV6-1,TRBJ2-7,.,TGTGCCAGCAGTCTTCACAGGGGGCCCTACGAGCAGTACTTC,CASSLHRGPYEQYF
.,TRBV10-3,TRBJ1-3,.,TGTGCCATCAGTGAATCAGGGGTAGGAAACACCATATATTTT,CAISESGVGNTIYF
TRBD1,TRBV7-9,TRBJ2-5,.,TGTGCCAGCAGCTTAGGGTCCGGGACAGGGTCCTATCAAGAGACCCAGTACTTC,CASSLGSGTGSYQETQYF
.,TRBV19,TRBJ2-2,few,TGTGCCAGTACTCTCAGGGGCTTCCAAATGTTCGCGAACACCGGGGAGCTGTTTTTT,CASTLRGFQMFANTGELFF
.,TRBV5-4,TRBJ2-3,.,TGTGCCAGCAGCTTGCAGGGCCCAGATACGCAGTATTTT,CASSLQGPDTQYF
.,TRBV4-1,TRBJ2-3,.,TGCGCCAGCAGCCAAGATAAGGGGTCAGGCACAGATACGCAGTATTTT,CASSQDKGSGTDTQYF
.,TRBV5-1,TRBJ2-3,.,TGCGCCAGCAGCTTGGTCGTGGGGGGACGCACAGATACGCAGTATTTT,CASSLVVGGRTDTQYF
.,TRBV5-1,TRBJ1-4,few,TGCGCCAGCAGCTTGGACAGGGCCAATGAAAAACTGTTTTTT,CASSLDRANEKLFF
TRBD1,TRBV10-3,TRBJ1-2,.,TGTGCCATCAGCGGAGTACGCCTGGGACAGGGGGCCACCTATGGCTACACCTTC,CAISGVRLGQGATYGYTF
TRBD1,TRBV5-4,TRBJ1-6,.,TGTGCCAGCAGCCCAGGACAGGGGAATTCACCCCTCCACTTT,CASSPGQGNSPLHF
TRBD1,TRBV6-1,TRBJ1-3,.,TGTGCCAGCAAGGAGACAGGGAGACACACCATATATTTT,CASKETGRHTIYF
TRBD2,TRBV7-9,TRBJ2-1,few,TGTGCCAGCAGCCTAACTAGCGGCTACAATGAGCAGTTCTTC,CASSLTSGYNEQFF
TRBD2,TRBV7-2,TRBJ2-2,few,TGTGCCAGCACCTTCGGACTAGCGGGGGGGTCCGGGGAGCTGTTTTTT,CASTFGLAGGSGELFF
.,TRBV18,TRBJ2-3,.,TGTGCCAGCTCACCTCGGGATTTGGGCACAGATACGCAGTATTTT,CASSPRDLGTDTQYF
TRBD1,TRBV27,TRBJ1-6,.,TGTGCCAGCAAGGACAGGGTAGCTTCACCCCTCCACTTT,CASKDRVASPLHF
TRBD1,TRBV5-1,TRBJ1-3,.,TGCGCCAGCAGCTTGGGGACAGGGTCCGGAAACACCATATATTTT,CASSLGTGSGNTIYF
.,TRBV5-1,TRBJ2-2,few,TGCGCCAGCAGCTTGGTTACGAGGAGCCCCGGGGAGCTGTTTTTT,CASSLVTRSPGELFF
TRBD2,TRBV29-1,TRBJ2-7,.,TGCAGCGTTGCTAGCGGTGCGTACGAGCAGTACTTC,CSVASGAYEQYF
.,TRBV5-1,TRBJ2-5,.,TGCGCCAGCAGCTTGGGGAGGAGCCGGGAGACCCAGTACTTC,CASSLGRSRETQYF
TRBD2,TRBV7-9,TRBJ2-5,once,TGTGCCAGCAGCTTGATTAGCGGGGGAGAGACCCAGTACTTC,CASSLISGGETQYF
.,TRBV28,TRBJ2-1,.,TGTGCCAGCAGAACCACCAAGCCACCCTCCTACAATGAGCAGTTCTTC,CASRTTKPPSYNEQFF